The 3 T cell receptor beta chains below come from one sample, sequenced in a study of T cell responses to AZD1222 COVID-19 vaccine. Sequenced by immunoSEQ multiplex PCR; TCRdb stores in-frame clones only, minus some. The table includes about 160,000 clones, around 90% detected once. The sequencing used peripheral blood, collected 28 days after the second AZD1222 dose. The receptors here all came from an adult who received the AZD1222 COVID-19 vaccine.

This clone has just a few counts. In DNA form, the CDR3 reads TGTGCCATCTTCGACCCCTCCAACGTGGAACAGCCCCAGCATTTT. Its translation is CAIFDPSNVEQPQHF. The gene calls are TRBV10-3 and TRBJ1-5, with no clear D. V lost 8 bases to trimming and J lost 7 bases, with 21 bases between them. Germline V lookup: CDR1 ENHRY, CDR2 SYGVKD. The CDR3 has 15 residues.

V usage is TRBV6-5 and J usage is TRBJ1-1, with 7 bases matching TRBD1. V lost 6 bases and J lost 1; bases outside the gene matches: 5. The length of the CDR3 is 14 residues. From germline, CDR1 is MNHEY and CDR2 SVGAGI. The CDR3 region is CASRLRQGNTEAFF. In nucleotides, the CDR3 is TGTGCCAGCAGGCTACGACAGGGGAACACTGAAGCTTTCTTT.

The V and J genes are TRBV28 and TRBJ1-5; no clear D. This CDR3 has 14 residues. CDR1 and CDR2 (germline): MDHEN, SYDVKM. V was cut by 2 bases and J by 6 bases, with 11 bases left in between. CDR3 coding DNA: TGTGCCAGCAGTTTACAAGTAGCGGTTCAGCCCCAGCATTTT. Translation: CASSLQVAVQPQHF.